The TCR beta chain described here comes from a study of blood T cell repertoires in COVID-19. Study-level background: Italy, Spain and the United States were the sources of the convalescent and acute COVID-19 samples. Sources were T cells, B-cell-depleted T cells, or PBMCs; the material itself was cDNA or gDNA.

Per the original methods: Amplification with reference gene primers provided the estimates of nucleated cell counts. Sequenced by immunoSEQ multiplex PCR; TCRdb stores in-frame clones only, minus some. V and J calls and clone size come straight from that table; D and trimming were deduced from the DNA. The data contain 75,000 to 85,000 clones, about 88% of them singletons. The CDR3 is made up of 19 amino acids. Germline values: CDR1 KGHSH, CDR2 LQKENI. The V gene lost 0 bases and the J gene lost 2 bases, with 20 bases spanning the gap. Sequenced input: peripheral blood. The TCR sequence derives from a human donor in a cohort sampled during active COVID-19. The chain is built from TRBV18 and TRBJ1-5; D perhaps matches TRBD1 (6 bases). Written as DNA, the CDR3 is TGTGCCAGCTCACCACCAAGACCCAGGAACAGGGTGGGCAATCAGCCCCAGCATTTT. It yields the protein CASSPPRPRNRVGNQPQHF.